This T cell receptor beta chain was sequenced during a study of radiation and T cells in renal cell carcinoma. Time point: blood 2 weeks post-SBRT. Treatment in this sample: 15 Gy SBRT to primary tumor, nephrectomy 4 weeks later. Measured with immunoSEQ multiplex PCR; TCRdb has only the in-frame clones, and not every one. In the table there are 95,000 to 150,000 clones, around 80% of which are singletons. This clone was seen more than once but under ten times. This TCR came from a man in his fifties or sixties with renal cell carcinoma. The sequencing used blood, collected from a patient whose treatment included radiotherapy and nephrectomy.

The CDR3 spells CAWSVRGNQPQHF. The CDR3 DNA reads as TGTGCCTGGAGTGTACGGGGGAATCAGCCCCAGCATTTT. This chain connects TRBV30 to TRBJ1-5; D perhaps matches TRBD1 (5 bases). Germline V gene lookup returns CDR1 GTSNPN and CDR2 SVGIG (reference sequence). The CDR3 is 13 amino acids. The V and J ends lost 0 bases and 4 bases respectively, with 7 bases between them.